The following is a TCR beta chain sequence with its context. What it binds is not known. Donors in the study were healthy people who gave bone marrow. These data come from a study of cytomegalovirus exposure and HLA in healthy donors. Looking at the study overall: Unique TCR beta sequences numbering approximately 120 million came from 150 million to 200 million T cells in an earlier analysis. Overall study results and limits: A prior analysis recorded that most TCR beta V segments were productive about 87% or about 30% of the time. Common viral pathogens (according to a later analysis) appeared linked to several of the most significant clusters.

Germline V lookup: CDR1 SQVTM, CDR2 ANQGSEA. Between the trimmed V and J ends, which lost 4 bases and 7 bases, there was a span of 13 bases. This CDR3 has 13 amino acids. The PCR was carried out with 60 Vbeta primers and 13 Jbeta primers. Using immunoSEQ multiplex PCR, the repertoire was profiled, and TCRdb retains in-frame clones only, with some absent. The repertoire holds roughly 140,000 clones, with around 75% as singletons. Sequencing used PBMCs. The chain carries TRBV29-1 and TRBJ1-4; tentative D call: TRBD1 (6 bases). The clonotype was recovered from a man between 60 and 75 years old in good health and CMV-seronegative. The CDR3, as DNA: TGCAGCGTTGGATTACAGGGCCTTGAAAAACTGTTTTTT. Its protein product is CSVGLQGLEKLFF. Looking up the rest from reference TRBV29-1 and TRBJ1-4 gives the full variable domain: SAVISQKPSRDICQRGTSLTIQCQVDSQVTMMFWYRQQPGQSLTLIATANQGSEATYESGFVIDKFPISRPNLTFSTLTVSNMSPEDSSIYLCSVGLQGLEKLFFGSGTQLSVL.